The rows below give T cell receptor beta chains drawn from one sample of a study of Graves' ophthalmopathy and Graves' hyperthyroidism. TCRdb reprocessed the multiplex PCR reads with MiXCR, giving one entry per CDR3 protein. The sample has around 1,000,000 distinct CDR3 sequences, less than 45% seen once. Sequenced input: peripheral blood or thyroid tissue (not recorded which). Receptors were obtained from an adult man with Graves' hyperthyroidism. Each CDR3 is given with its conserved first and last residue. D genes are given only for firm matches. Size tells how often a clone was seen (once, few, many) or the class of an expanded clone, and some rows leave it out.

clone size: many
D gene: -
V gene: TRBV6-6
J gene: TRBJ2-7
CDR3 DNA: TGTGCCAGCAGTCCCCCCGCCGCTACCTACGAGCAGTACTTC
CDR3 protein: CASSPPAATYEQYF

clone size: many
D gene: -
V gene: TRBV25-1
J gene: TRBJ1-5
CDR3 DNA: TGTGCCAGCAGTGGGGCGGTGGGTCAGCCCCAGCATTTT
CDR3 protein: CASSGAVGQPQHF

clone size: few
D gene: -
V gene: TRBV12-3/TRBV12-4
J gene: TRBJ1-5
CDR3 DNA: TGTGCCAGCAGTGGCCGGGACTTAACATTGCAGCCCCAGCATTTT
CDR3 protein: CASSGRDLTLQPQHF

clone size: few
D gene: TRBD1
V gene: TRBV6-2/TRBV6-3
J gene: TRBJ1-5
CDR3 DNA: TGTGCCAGCAGACAGGGGCTGACGGGTCAGCCCCAGCATTTT
CDR3 protein: CASRQGLTGQPQHF

clone size: -
D gene: -
V gene: TRBV10-2
J gene: TRBJ1-3
CDR3 DNA: TGCGCCAGCAGGGACAGTCTCAGATCGAACACCATATATTTT
CDR3 protein: CASRDSLRSNTIYF

clone size: -
D gene: -
V gene: TRBV7-2
J gene: TRBJ1-5
CDR3 DNA: TGTGCCAGCAGTTTAGTCGGGGGGCCACAGCCCCAGCATTTT
CDR3 protein: CASSLVGGPQPQHF

clone size: -
D gene: -
V gene: TRBV20-1
J gene: TRBJ1-5
CDR3 DNA: TGCAGTGCTAGTCGCCAGGGGCGAAGGGTGCCCCAGCATTTT
CDR3 protein: CSASRQGRRVPQHF

clone size: -
D gene: TRBD2
V gene: TRBV4-3
J gene: TRBJ2-2
CDR3 DNA: TGCGCCAGCAGCCAAGGGGCTCTAGCGGGGACCGGGGAGCTGTTTTTT
CDR3 protein: CASSQGALAGTGELFF

clone size: -
D gene: TRBD2
V gene: TRBV12-3/TRBV12-4
J gene: TRBJ2-2
CDR3 DNA: TGTGCCAGCACCCCGGGAGGGCCGGGGACCGGGGAGCTGTTTTTT
CDR3 protein: CASTPGGPGTGELFF

clone size: many
D gene: -
V gene: TRBV7-2
J gene: TRBJ1-2
CDR3 DNA: TGTGCCAGCAGCTTAGTATCCGGCACTAACTATGGCTACACCTTC
CDR3 protein: CASSLVSGTNYGYTF

clone size: many
D gene: TRBD2
V gene: TRBV20-1
J gene: TRBJ2-5
CDR3 DNA: TGCAGTGCTAGAGATTTCGGCCTAGCGGGAGGGGAGTACCAAGAGACCCAGTACTTC
CDR3 protein: CSARDFGLAGGEYQETQYF

clone size: -
D gene: TRBD1
V gene: TRBV11-2
J gene: TRBJ1-5
CDR3 DNA: TGTGCCAGCAGTTACAGCCGGGACAGGGGGCTTCAGCCCCAGCATTTT
CDR3 protein: CASSYSRDRGLQPQHF

clone size: -
D gene: TRBD1
V gene: TRBV28
J gene: TRBJ1-2
CDR3 DNA: TGTGCCAGCAGTTTTCGGGACAGGGCCTTTGGCTACACCTTC
CDR3 protein: CASSFRDRAFGYTF

clone size: -
D gene: -
V gene: TRBV12-3/TRBV12-4
J gene: TRBJ1-2
CDR3 DNA: TGTGCCAGCAGGCTAGCTAACTATGGCTACACCTTC
CDR3 protein: CASRLANYGYTF

clone size: -
D gene: TRBD1
V gene: TRBV3-1
J gene: TRBJ1-2
CDR3 DNA: TGTGCCAGCAGCCAAGAGTTGGGAGGGGGCGGCTACACCTTC
CDR3 protein: CASSQELGGGGYTF

clone size: -
D gene: -
V gene: TRBV19
J gene: TRBJ1-2
CDR3 DNA: TGTGCCAGTAGAACAGGCTCCTATGGCTACACCTTC
CDR3 protein: CASRTGSYGYTF

clone size: many
D gene: TRBD1
V gene: TRBV2
J gene: TRBJ1-1
CDR3 DNA: TGTGCCAGCGGGGGACAGGGGGGAAGCACTGAAGCTTTCTTT
CDR3 protein: CASGGQGGSTEAFF

clone size: -
D gene: -
V gene: TRBV15
J gene: TRBJ1-4
CDR3 DNA: TGTGCCACCAGCAGTCCCTACTCAGGGGTTGAAAAACTGTTTTTT
CDR3 protein: CATSSPYSGVEKLFF

clone size: -
D gene: -
V gene: TRBV9
J gene: TRBJ2-1
CDR3 DNA: TGTGCCAGCAGCGTAGTATCGGGGCATGGGGATAGGGGCAATGAGCAGTTCTTC
CDR3 protein: CASSVVSGHGDRGNEQFF

clone size: many
D gene: -
V gene: TRBV10-1
J gene: TRBJ2-5
CDR3 DNA: TGCGCCAGCAGTGAGCCCCAGACGGGGACCCAGTACTTC
CDR3 protein: CASSEPQTGTQYF

clone size: -
D gene: -
V gene: TRBV11-2
J gene: TRBJ2-5
CDR3 DNA: TGTGCCAGCGCTTACTGGGGTTCGCATGAGACTCAGTACTTC
CDR3 protein: CASAYWGSHETQYF

clone size: -
D gene: -
V gene: TRBV2
J gene: TRBJ1-2
CDR3 DNA: TGTGCCAGCAGTTACTGGTCAGGCTCTAACTATGGCTACACCTTC
CDR3 protein: CASSYWSGSNYGYTF

clone size: many
D gene: TRBD2
V gene: TRBV19
J gene: TRBJ2-7
CDR3 DNA: TGTGCCAGTAGTCGGACTAGCGGGAGTGGCGAGCAGTACTTC
CDR3 protein: CASSRTSGSGEQYF

clone size: many
D gene: -
V gene: TRBV25-1
J gene: TRBJ2-2
CDR3 DNA: TGTGCCAGTTCATCAGGGGGGAGGGAACTGTTTTTT
CDR3 protein: CASSSGGRELFF

clone size: many
D gene: TRBD1
V gene: TRBV20-1
J gene: TRBJ2-7
CDR3 DNA: TGCAGTGCCGCGACAGGGGACTCCTACGAGCAGTACTTC
CDR3 protein: CSAATGDSYEQYF

clone size: -
D gene: -
V gene: TRBV12-3/TRBV12-4
J gene: TRBJ1-5
CDR3 DNA: TGTGCCAGCAGTTTATCACTGGTTTATTGCAATCAGCCCCAGCATTTT
CDR3 protein: CASSLSLVYCNQPQHF

clone size: few
D gene: TRBD1
V gene: TRBV5-4
J gene: TRBJ2-7
CDR3 DNA: TGTGCCAGCAGCACCCGGGACAGAAAGCAGTACTTC
CDR3 protein: CASSTRDRKQYF

clone size: few
D gene: -
V gene: TRBV6-5
J gene: TRBJ2-7
CDR3 DNA: TGTGCCAGCAGTTACGACAGGCCGGAGGGCTACGAGCAGTACTTC
CDR3 protein: CASSYDRPEGYEQYF

clone size: once
D gene: -
V gene: TRBV7-2
J gene: TRBJ1-5
CDR3 DNA: TGTGCCAGCAGCTTAGACCCGGGTTTCGGTCAGCCCCAGCATTTT
CDR3 protein: CASSLDPGFGQPQHF

clone size: -
D gene: TRBD1
V gene: TRBV20-1
J gene: TRBJ1-5
CDR3 DNA: TGCAGTGCTACACCACAGGGGGTTGGACAGCCCCAGCATTTT
CDR3 protein: CSATPQGVGQPQHF

clone size: many
D gene: TRBD1
V gene: TRBV29-1
J gene: TRBJ2-7
CDR3 DNA: TGCAGCGTTCAAGTGCAGGGGGCGCTCTACGAGCAGTACTTC
CDR3 protein: CSVQVQGALYEQYF

clone size: few
D gene: TRBD1
V gene: TRBV7-8
J gene: TRBJ1-4
CDR3 DNA: TGTGCCAGCAGCTTAGCCGGGACAGGGAAGAGGGATGAAAAACTGTTTTTT
CDR3 protein: CASSLAGTGKRDEKLFF

clone size: -
D gene: -
V gene: TRBV12-3/TRBV12-4
J gene: TRBJ1-1
CDR3 DNA: TGTGCCAGCACCCCCCGAGGAGGTGAAGCTTTCTTT
CDR3 protein: CASTPRGGEAFF

clone size: few
D gene: TRBD2
V gene: TRBV29-1
J gene: TRBJ2-5
CDR3 DNA: TGCAGCGTCGGGACTAGGGAGTCGGAGACCCAGTACTTC
CDR3 protein: CSVGTRESETQYF

clone size: many
D gene: -
V gene: TRBV7-2
J gene: TRBJ1-2
CDR3 DNA: TGTGCCAGCAGCCGGATGGCCCCCCAGGGCTACACCTTC
CDR3 protein: CASSRMAPQGYTF

clone size: many
D gene: -
V gene: TRBV7-2
J gene: TRBJ1-3
CDR3 DNA: TGTGCCAGCAGCGAACGGGGCGGCCAGGGCTATGGAAACACCATATATTTT
CDR3 protein: CASSERGGQGYGNTIYF

clone size: -
D gene: TRBD2
V gene: TRBV7-9
J gene: TRBJ2-5
CDR3 DNA: TGTGCCAGCAGCTCCCGACTAGCGGCATTTCAAGAGACCCAGTACTTC
CDR3 protein: CASSSRLAAFQETQYF

clone size: many
D gene: -
V gene: TRBV2
J gene: TRBJ1-2
CDR3 DNA: TGTGCCAGCAGTGAAATCCTAAGTCGTGGCTACACCTTC
CDR3 protein: CASSEILSRGYTF

clone size: -
D gene: -
V gene: TRBV7-9
J gene: TRBJ1-6
CDR3 DNA: TGTGCCAGCAGCCCCAGCGGCCAATCACCCCTCCACTTT
CDR3 protein: CASSPSGQSPLHF

clone size: many
D gene: -
V gene: TRBV19
J gene: TRBJ2-5
CDR3 DNA: TGTGCCAGTAGTATATATGGCGGAGAGACCCAGTACTTC
CDR3 protein: CASSIYGGETQYF

clone size: -
D gene: TRBD1
V gene: TRBV9
J gene: TRBJ2-7
CDR3 DNA: TGTGCCAGCAGTTTACTCCCCGGGACAGGGGGCTACGAGCAGTACTTC
CDR3 protein: CASSLLPGTGGYEQYF

clone size: -
D gene: TRBD2
V gene: TRBV10-3
J gene: TRBJ2-7
CDR3 DNA: TGTGCCATCAGAGACACTAGCGGGAGGGCCGTCGAGCAGTACTTC
CDR3 protein: CAIRDTSGRAVEQYF

clone size: many
D gene: -
V gene: TRBV12-3/TRBV12-4
J gene: TRBJ1-5
CDR3 DNA: TGTGCCAGCAGTTTGTCGGGACCTCAGCCCCAGCATTTT
CDR3 protein: CASSLSGPQPQHF

clone size: many
D gene: TRBD1
V gene: TRBV7-9
J gene: TRBJ1-2
CDR3 DNA: TGTGCCAGCAGCTCCCCGGAGGGGGCCTCGGATGGCTACACCTTC
CDR3 protein: CASSSPEGASDGYTF

clone size: once
D gene: -
V gene: TRBV7-8
J gene: TRBJ2-7
CDR3 DNA: TGTGCCAGCAGCGGGGAGGGGGCGGCCTACGAGCAGTACTTC
CDR3 protein: CASSGEGAAYEQYF

clone size: many
D gene: -
V gene: TRBV7-9
J gene: TRBJ1-2
CDR3 DNA: TGTGCCAGCAGCTTAGACAACTGGTTAGGCTATGGCTACACCTTC
CDR3 protein: CASSLDNWLGYGYTF

clone size: few
D gene: TRBD2
V gene: TRBV29-1
J gene: TRBJ2-2
CDR3 DNA: TGCAGCGTTTTGTTCTGGACTAGCGGGAGGGCCGGGAACACCGGGGAGCTGTTTTTT
CDR3 protein: CSVLFWTSGRAGNTGELFF

clone size: few
D gene: -
V gene: TRBV6-5
J gene: TRBJ1-2
CDR3 DNA: TGTGCCAGCAGGAACCCGGAGGGCTATGGCTACACCTTC
CDR3 protein: CASRNPEGYGYTF

clone size: once
D gene: -
V gene: TRBV14
J gene: TRBJ2-7
CDR3 DNA: TGTGCCAGCAGCCAAGTCCGGAAGAGTATGTCCGAGCAGTACTTC
CDR3 protein: CASSQVRKSMSEQYF

clone size: few
D gene: TRBD1
V gene: TRBV3-1
J gene: TRBJ2-7
CDR3 DNA: TGTGCCAGCAGCGCATGGGACAGGAGGTCCTACGAGCAGTACTTC
CDR3 protein: CASSAWDRRSYEQYF

clone size: few
D gene: -
V gene: TRBV9
J gene: TRBJ1-2
CDR3 DNA: TGTGCCAGCAGCGTAGGGAGCCGCGGCTACACCTTC
CDR3 protein: CASSVGSRGYTF

clone size: many
D gene: TRBD1
V gene: TRBV6-6
J gene: TRBJ1-4
CDR3 DNA: TGTGCCAGCAGTTACTCGACAGGGGATGGGGAAAAACTGTTTTTT
CDR3 protein: CASSYSTGDGEKLFF

clone size: -
D gene: TRBD1
V gene: TRBV10-1
J gene: TRBJ2-2
CDR3 DNA: TGCGCCAGCAGTCCACTCGACAGGGCCCAAATAAAAAACACCGGGGAGCTGTTTTTT
CDR3 protein: CASSPLDRAQIKNTGELFF